This T cell receptor (beta chain) was identified in a study of blood T cell repertoires in COVID-19. Study-wide context: Italy, Spain and the United States were the sources of the convalescent and acute COVID-19 samples.

Original methodology: Reference gene primer amplification gave estimated nucleated cell counts. Method: immunoSEQ multiplex PCR; TCRdb's copy keeps in-frame clones and lacks some. V and J calls plus clone size are reproduced from that table; the DNA served to infer D and trimming. This table has around 49,000 clones, approximately 88% appearing once. Germline CDR1 and CDR2: LNHDA and SQIVND (reference sequence). V gave up 5 bases and J gave up 3 bases, with 20 bases separating them. The CDR3 is made up of 16 amino acids. Sequenced sample: peripheral blood. V is TRBV19 and J is TRBJ2-7, with D tentatively TRBD1 (6 bases). The sequence derives from a human donor in a cohort sampled during active COVID-19. The CDR3 region is CASSPLAGTLRYEQYF. Written as DNA, the CDR3 is TGTGCCAGTAGTCCTCTAGCCGGGACACTTCGCTACGAGCAGTACTTC.